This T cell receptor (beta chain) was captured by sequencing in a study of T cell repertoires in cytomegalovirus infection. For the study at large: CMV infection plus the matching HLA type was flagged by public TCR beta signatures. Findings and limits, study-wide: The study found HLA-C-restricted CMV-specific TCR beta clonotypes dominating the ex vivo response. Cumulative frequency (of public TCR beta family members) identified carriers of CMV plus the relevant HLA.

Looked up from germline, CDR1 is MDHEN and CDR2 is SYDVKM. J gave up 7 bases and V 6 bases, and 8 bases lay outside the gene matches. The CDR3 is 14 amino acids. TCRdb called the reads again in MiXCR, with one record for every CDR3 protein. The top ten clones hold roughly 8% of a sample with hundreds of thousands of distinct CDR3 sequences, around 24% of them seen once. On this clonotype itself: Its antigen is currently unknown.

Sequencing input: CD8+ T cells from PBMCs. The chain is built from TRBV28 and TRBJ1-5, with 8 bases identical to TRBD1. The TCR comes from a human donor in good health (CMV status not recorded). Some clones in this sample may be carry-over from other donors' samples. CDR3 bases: TGTGCCAGCAGCCTTCAGGGGGCATGGCAGCCCCAGCATTTT. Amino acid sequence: CASSLQGAWQPQHF.